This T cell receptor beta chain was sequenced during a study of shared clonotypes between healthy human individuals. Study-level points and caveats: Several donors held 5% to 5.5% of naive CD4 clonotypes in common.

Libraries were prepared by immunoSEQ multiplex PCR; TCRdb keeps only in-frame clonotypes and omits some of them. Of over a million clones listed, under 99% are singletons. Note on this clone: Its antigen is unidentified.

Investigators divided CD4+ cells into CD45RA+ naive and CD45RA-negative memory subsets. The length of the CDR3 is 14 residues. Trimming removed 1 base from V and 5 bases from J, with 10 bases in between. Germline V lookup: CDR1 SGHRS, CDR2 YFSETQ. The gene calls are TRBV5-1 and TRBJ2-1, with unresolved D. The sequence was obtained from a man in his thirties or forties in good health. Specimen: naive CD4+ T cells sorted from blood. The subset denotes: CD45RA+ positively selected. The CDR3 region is CASSLSRWDNEQFF. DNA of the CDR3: TGCGCCAGCAGCTTGAGCAGATGGGACAATGAGCAGTTCTTC.